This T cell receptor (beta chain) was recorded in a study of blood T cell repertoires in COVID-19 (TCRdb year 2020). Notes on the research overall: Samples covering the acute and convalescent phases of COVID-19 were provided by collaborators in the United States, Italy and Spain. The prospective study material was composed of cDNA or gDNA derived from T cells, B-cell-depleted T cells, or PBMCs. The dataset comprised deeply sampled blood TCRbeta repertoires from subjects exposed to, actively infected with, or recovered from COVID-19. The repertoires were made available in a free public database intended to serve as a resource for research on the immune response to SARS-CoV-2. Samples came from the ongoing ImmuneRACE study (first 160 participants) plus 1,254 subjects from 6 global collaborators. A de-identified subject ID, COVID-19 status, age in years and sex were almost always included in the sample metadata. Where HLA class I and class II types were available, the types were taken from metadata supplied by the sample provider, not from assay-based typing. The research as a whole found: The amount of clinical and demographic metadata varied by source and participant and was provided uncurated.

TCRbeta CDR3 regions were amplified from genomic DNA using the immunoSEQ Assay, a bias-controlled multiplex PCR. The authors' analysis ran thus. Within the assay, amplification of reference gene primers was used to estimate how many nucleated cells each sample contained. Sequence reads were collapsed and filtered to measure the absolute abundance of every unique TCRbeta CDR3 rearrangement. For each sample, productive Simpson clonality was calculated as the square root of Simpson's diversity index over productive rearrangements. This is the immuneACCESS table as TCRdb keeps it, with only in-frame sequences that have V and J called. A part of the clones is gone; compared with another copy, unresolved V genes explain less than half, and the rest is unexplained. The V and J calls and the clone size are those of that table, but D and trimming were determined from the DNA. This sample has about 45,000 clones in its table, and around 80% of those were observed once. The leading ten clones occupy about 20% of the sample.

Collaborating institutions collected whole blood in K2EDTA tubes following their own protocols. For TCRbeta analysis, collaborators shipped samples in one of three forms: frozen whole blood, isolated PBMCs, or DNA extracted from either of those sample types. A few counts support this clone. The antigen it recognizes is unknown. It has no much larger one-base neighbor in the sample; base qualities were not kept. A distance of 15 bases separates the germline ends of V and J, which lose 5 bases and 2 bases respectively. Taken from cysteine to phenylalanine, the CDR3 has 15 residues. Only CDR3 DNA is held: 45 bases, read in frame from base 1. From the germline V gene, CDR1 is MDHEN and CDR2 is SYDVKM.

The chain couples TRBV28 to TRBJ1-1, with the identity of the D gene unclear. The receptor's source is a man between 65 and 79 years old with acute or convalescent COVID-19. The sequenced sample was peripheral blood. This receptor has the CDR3 CASSAPFEGNTEAFF. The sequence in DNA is TGTGCCAGCAGTGCACCTTTCGAGGGAAACACTGAAGCTTTCTTT.